The rows below give T cell receptor beta chains drawn from one sample of a study of OX40 agonist ivuxolimab in advanced cancers. Clones were sequenced by immunoSEQ multiplex PCR, and TCRdb holds only the in-frame ones, with some missing. The table includes 70,000 or so clones, over 60% detected once. The material sequenced was CD4+ or CD8+ T cells sorted from blood, taken in a trial of the OX40 agonist ivuxolimab. These receptors were collected from an adult with an advanced solid tumor such as melanoma, head and neck, liver or kidney cancer. CDR3s include the opening cysteine and the closing phenylalanine or tryptophan. A D gene is named only where the DNA matches it firmly. Some rows mark clone size as missing; the rest say once, few, many or name a class of expanded clone.

CDR3 | DNA | J | D | V | size
CASSTSGTGGPEQYF | TGTGCCAGCAGCACCTCCGGGACAGGGGGCCCCGAGCAGTACTTC | TRBJ2-7 | TRBD1 | TRBV7-9 | few
CASSLAGQNTEAFF | TGTGCCAGCAGCTTAGCGGGACAGAACACTGAAGCTTTCTTT | TRBJ1-1 | . | TRBV7-3 | .
CASTPRAAYEQYF | TGTGCCAGCACCCCCCGGGCCGCCTACGAGCAGTACTTC | TRBJ2-7 | . | TRBV28 | once
CSVVGRGGWNEQFF | TGCAGCGTTGTGGGCAGGGGAGGATGGAATGAGCAGTTCTTC | TRBJ2-1 | . | TRBV29-1 | .
CASRVGNQPQHF | TGTGCCAGCAGGGTGGGCAATCAGCCCCAGCATTTT | TRBJ1-5 | . | TRBV28 | .
CASSSPRGAMYEQYF | TGTGCCAGCAGTTCCCCGAGAGGGGCGATGTACGAGCAGTACTTC | TRBJ2-7 | . | TRBV28 | .
CASSVGPGSTGELFF | TGTGCCAGCAGCGTTGGACCGGGGTCTACCGGGGAGCTGTTTTTT | TRBJ2-2 | . | TRBV9 | .
CASSGRDQPQHF | TGTGCCAGTAGTGGCCGCGATCAGCCCCAGCATTTT | TRBJ1-5 | . | TRBV19 | .
CASSVSSGGRAGELFF | TGTGCCAGCAGCGTCTCTAGCGGGGGTCGGGCCGGGGAGCTGTTTTTT | TRBJ2-2 | TRBD2 | TRBV9 | once
CASSTLQGAPGNQPQHF | TGTGCCAGTAGCACCTTACAGGGGGCGCCTGGCAATCAGCCCCAGCATTTT | TRBJ1-5 | TRBD1 | TRBV19 | .
CASSIVNRIYSNQPQHF | TGTGCCAGTAGTATAGTCAACCGGATTTATAGCAATCAGCCCCAGCATTTT | TRBJ1-5 | . | TRBV19 | .
CASSLLYLTSTYNEQFF | TGCGCCAGCAGCCTATTATACCTGACTAGTACCTACAATGAGCAGTTCTTC | TRBJ2-1 | . | TRBV4-1 | .
CAIPARGETQYF | TGTGCCATCCCGGCCAGGGGAGAGACCCAGTACTTC | TRBJ2-5 | . | TRBV2 | .
CASSLGPATLSSGNTIYF | TGCGCCAGCAGCTTGGGTCCGGCAACCTTGTCCTCTGGAAACACCATATATTTT | TRBJ1-3 | . | TRBV5-1 | .
CASSPIQFTGELFF | TGTGCCAGCTCACCAATACAGTTCACCGGGGAGCTGTTTTTT | TRBJ2-2 | . | TRBV18 | few
CASTEAGLGYEQYF | TGTGCCAGTACCGAGGCGGGATTGGGATACGAGCAGTACTTC | TRBJ2-7 | . | TRBV19 | .
CASSRLGTSVNNEQFF | TGTGCCAGCAGCCGCCTAGGGACTAGCGTCAACAATGAGCAGTTCTTC | TRBJ2-1 | TRBD2 | TRBV27 | .
CASSSYSPTGELFF | TGTGCCAGCAGCTCGTACTCGCCTACCGGGGAGCTGTTTTTT | TRBJ2-2 | . | TRBV7-2 | once